This TCR beta chain was profiled in a study of cytomegalovirus exposure and HLA in healthy donors. Worth noting for this clone: Its specificity is not known.

The study ran its PCR with 60 Vbeta and 13 Jbeta primers. Clones were sequenced by immunoSEQ multiplex PCR, and TCRdb holds only the in-frame ones, with some missing. The table lists roughly 150,000 clones, approximately 80% of them singletons. Broader study findings: Reportedly, HLA-A and HLA-B alleles of most subjects were accurately predicted from TCR beta.

Specimen: PBMCs. This TCR was sampled from a middle-aged woman in good health and CMV-seronegative.

CDR3 region: CASSVGTGNTEAFF. The CDR3 coding sequence is TGTGCCAGCAGCGTAGGGACAGGGAACACTGAAGCTTTCTTT. The gene calls are TRBV9 and TRBJ1-1; 7 bases align to TRBD1. The germline gives CDR1 SGDLS, CDR2 YYNGEE. Trimming took 0 bases from V and 1 from J; bases not matched to a gene: 0. There are 14 residues in the CDR3.